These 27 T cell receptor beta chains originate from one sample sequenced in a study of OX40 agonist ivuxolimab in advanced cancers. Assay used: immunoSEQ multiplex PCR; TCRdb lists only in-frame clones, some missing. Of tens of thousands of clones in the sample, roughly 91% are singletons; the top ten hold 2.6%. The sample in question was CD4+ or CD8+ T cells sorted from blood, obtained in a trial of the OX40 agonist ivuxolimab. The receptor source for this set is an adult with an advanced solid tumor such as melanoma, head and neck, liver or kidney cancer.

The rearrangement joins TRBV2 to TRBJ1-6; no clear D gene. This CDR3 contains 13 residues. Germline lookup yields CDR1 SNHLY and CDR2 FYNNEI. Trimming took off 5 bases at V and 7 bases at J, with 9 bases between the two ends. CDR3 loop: CASSTEWNSPLHF. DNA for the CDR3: TGTGCCAGCAGTACGGAGTGGAATTCACCCCTCCACTTT. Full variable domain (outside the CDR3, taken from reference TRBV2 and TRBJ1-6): EPEVTQTPSHQVTQMGQEVILRCVPISNHLYFYWYRQILGQKVEFLVSFYNNEISEKSEIFDDQFSVERPDGSNFTLKIRSTKLEDSAMYFCASSTEWNSPLHFGNGTRLTVT.

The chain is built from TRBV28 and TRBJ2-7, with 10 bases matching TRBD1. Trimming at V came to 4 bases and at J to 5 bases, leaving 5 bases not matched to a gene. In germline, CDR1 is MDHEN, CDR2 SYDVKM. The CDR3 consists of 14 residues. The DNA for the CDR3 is TGTGCCAGCAGTTCGAGGGACAGGGGTCACGAGCAGTACTTC. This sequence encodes CASSSRDRGHEQYF.

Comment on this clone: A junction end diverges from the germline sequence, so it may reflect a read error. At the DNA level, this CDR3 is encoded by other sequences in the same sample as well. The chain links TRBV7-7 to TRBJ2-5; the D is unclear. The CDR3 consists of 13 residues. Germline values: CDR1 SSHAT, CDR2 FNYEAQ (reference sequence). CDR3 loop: CASSLGHQETQYF. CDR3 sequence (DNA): TGTGCTAGCAGCTTGGGCCATCAAGAGACCCAGTACTTC.

Here the CDR3 reads CASGRRTGPQHF. The CDR3 DNA sequence: TGTGCCAGCGGACGGCGCACCGGACCCCAGCATTTT. The gene calls are TRBV27 and TRBJ1-5; no definite D call. The CDR3 consists of 12 residues. V was pared by 8 bases and J by 10 bases, with 15 bases between. The germline V gene encodes CDR1 MNHEY and CDR2 SMNVEV (reference sequence).

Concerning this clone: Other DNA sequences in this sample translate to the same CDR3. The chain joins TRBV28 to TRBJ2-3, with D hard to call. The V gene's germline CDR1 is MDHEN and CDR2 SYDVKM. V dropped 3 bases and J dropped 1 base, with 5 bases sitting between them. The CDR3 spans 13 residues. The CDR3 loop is CASSLSGTDTQYF. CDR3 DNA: TGTGCCAGCAGTTTGAGCGGCACAGATACGCAGTATTTT.

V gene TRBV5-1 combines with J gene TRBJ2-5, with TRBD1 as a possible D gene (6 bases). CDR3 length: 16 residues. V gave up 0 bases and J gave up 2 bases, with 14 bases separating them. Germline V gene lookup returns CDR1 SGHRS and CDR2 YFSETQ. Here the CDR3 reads CASSLGSRTAQETQYF. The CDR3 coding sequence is TGCGCCAGCAGCTTGGGGTCCCGGACAGCTCAAGAGACCCAGTACTTC.

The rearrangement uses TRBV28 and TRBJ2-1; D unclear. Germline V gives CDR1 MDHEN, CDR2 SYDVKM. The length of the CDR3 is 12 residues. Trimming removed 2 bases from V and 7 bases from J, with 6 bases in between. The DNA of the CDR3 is TGTGCCAGCAGTTTAGTGGTTAATGAGCAGTTCTTC. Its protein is CASSLVVNEQFF.

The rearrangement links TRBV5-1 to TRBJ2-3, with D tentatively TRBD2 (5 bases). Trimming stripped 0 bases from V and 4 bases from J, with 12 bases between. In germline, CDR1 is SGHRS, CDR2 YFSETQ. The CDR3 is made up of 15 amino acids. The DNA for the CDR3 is TGCGCCAGCAGCTTGGGAGGGATCACTGCAGATACGCAGTATTTT. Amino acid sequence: CASSLGGITADTQYF.

In DNA form, the CDR3 reads TGTGCCAGCAGCTTGAGGTTGCTAGCGGGAACGGATACGCAGTATTTT. As protein: CASSLRLLAGTDTQYF. The rearrangement links TRBV5-4 to TRBJ2-3; 9 bases line up with TRBD2. Trimming took 1 base from V and 6 from J; bases not matched to a gene: 9. CDR1 SGHNT and CDR2 YYREEE come from the germline V gene (reference sequence). CDR3 length: 16 residues. The variable domain in full, with the rest retrieved from reference TRBV5-4 and TRBJ2-3, is ETGVTQSPTHLIKTRGQQVTLRCSSQSGHNTVSWYQQALGQGPQFIFQYYREEENGRGNFPPRFSGLQFPNYSSELNVNALELDDSALYLCASSLRLLAGTDTQYFGPGTRLTVL.

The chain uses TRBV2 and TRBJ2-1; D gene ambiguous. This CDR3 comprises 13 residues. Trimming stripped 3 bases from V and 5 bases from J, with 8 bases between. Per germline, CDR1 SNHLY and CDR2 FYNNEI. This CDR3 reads CASSDWANNEQFF. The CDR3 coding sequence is TGTGCCAGCAGTGATTGGGCTAACAATGAGCAGTTCTTC.

The CDR3 is CASSRGFSNQPQHF. The CDR3 DNA follows: TGTGCCAGCAGCCGGGGCTTTAGCAATCAGCCCCAGCATTTT. The V and J genes are TRBV7-2 and TRBJ1-5; possibly TRBD1 for D (5 bases). Germline V CDR1 and CDR2: SGHTA, FQGNSA. The CDR3 extends over 14 amino acids. Trimming cost V 5 bases and J 0 bases, with 8 bases left between them.

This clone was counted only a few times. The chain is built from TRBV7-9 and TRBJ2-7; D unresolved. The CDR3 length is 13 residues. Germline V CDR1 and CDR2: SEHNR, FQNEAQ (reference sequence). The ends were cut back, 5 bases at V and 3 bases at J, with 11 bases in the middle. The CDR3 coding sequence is TGTGCCAGCAGCCATCGACCGAGCTACGAGCAGTACTTC. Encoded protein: CASSHRPSYEQYF.

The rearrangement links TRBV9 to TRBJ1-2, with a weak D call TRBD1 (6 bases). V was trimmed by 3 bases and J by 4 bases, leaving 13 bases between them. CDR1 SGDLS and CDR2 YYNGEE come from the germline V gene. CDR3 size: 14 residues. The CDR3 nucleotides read TGTGCCAGCAGCGCCATACCGACAGGCTATGGCTACACCTTC. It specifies CASSAIPTGYGYTF.

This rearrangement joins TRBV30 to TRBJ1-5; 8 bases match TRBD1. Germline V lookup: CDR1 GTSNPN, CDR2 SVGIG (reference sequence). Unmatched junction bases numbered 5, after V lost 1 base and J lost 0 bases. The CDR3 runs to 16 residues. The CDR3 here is CAWSGKGQASNQPQHF. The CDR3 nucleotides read TGTGCCTGGAGTGGAAAGGGACAGGCTAGCAATCAGCCCCAGCATTTT.

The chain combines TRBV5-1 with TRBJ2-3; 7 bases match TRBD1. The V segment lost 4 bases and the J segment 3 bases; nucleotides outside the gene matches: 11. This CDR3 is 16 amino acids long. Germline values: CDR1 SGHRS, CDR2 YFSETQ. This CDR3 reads CASSIDRVGKTDTQYF. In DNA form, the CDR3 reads TGCGCCAGCAGCATCGACAGGGTGGGAAAGACAGATACGCAGTATTTT.

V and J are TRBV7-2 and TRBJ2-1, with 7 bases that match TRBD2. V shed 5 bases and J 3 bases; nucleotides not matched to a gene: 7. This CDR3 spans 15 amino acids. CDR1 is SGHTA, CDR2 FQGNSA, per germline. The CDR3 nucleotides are TGTGCCAGCAGCCCAATACAGCGGGGCTACAATGAGCAGTTCTTC. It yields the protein CASSPIQRGYNEQFF.

The CDR3, as DNA: TGTGCCAGTAGTCCCTCGCAGCCCCCCTACGAGCAGTACTTC. Amino acids: CASSPSQPPYEQYF. This chain joins TRBV19 and TRBJ2-7; no clear D gene. This CDR3 spans 14 amino acids. V lost 5 bases to trimming and J lost 2 bases, with 13 bases between them. Looked up from germline, CDR1 is LNHDA and CDR2 is SQIVND (reference sequence).

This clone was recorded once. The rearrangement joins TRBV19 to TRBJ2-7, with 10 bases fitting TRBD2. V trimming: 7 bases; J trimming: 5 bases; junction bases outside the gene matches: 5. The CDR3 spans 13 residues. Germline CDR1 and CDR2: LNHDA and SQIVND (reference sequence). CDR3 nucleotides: TGTGCCAGTAAACTAGCGGGAAAAAACGAGCAGTACTTC. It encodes CASKLAGKNEQYF.

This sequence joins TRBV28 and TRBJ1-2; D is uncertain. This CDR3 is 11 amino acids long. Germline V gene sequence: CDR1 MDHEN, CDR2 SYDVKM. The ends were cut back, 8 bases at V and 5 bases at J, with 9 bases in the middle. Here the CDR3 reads CASEAAYGYTF. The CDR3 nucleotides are TGTGCCAGCGAGGCAGCTTATGGCTACACCTTC.

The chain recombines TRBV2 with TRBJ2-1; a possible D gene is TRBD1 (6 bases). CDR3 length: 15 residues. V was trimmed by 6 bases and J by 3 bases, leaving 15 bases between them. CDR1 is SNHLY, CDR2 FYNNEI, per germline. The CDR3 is CASSYTGTLYNEQFF. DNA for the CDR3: TGTGCCAGCAGCTACACAGGGACGCTCTACAATGAGCAGTTCTTC.

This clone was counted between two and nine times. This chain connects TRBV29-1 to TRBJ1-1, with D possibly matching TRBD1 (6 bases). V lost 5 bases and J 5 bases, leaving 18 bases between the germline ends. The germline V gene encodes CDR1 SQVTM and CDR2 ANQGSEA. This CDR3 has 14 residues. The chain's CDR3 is CSVKPPRGGTEAFF. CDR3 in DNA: TGCAGCGTTAAGCCTCCAAGGGGGGGGACTGAAGCTTTCTTT.

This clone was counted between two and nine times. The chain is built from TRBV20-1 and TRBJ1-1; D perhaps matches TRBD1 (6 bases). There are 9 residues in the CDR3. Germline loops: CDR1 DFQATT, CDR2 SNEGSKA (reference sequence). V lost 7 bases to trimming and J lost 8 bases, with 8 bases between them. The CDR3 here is CSEDSEAFF. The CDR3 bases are TGCAGTGAGGACAGCGAAGCTTTCTTT.

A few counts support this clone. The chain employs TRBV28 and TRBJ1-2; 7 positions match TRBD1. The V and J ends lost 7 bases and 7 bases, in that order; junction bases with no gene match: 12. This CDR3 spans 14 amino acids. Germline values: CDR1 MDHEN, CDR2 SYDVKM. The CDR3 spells CASKNRGSLGGYTF. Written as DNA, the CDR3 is TGTGCCAGCAAGAACAGGGGATCGCTGGGTGGCTACACCTTC.

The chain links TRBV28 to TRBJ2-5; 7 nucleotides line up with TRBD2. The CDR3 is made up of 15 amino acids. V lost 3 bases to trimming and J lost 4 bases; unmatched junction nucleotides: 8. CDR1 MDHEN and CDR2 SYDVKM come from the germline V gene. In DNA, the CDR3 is TGTGCCAGCAGTTTCATCGGACTAGATGGAGAGACCCAGTACTTC. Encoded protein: CASSFIGLDGETQYF.

The CDR3 is CASNRPPGQVGDGYTF. DNA for the CDR3: TGTGCCAGTAACCGTCCCCCGGGACAGGTTGGAGATGGCTACACCTTC. J is TRBJ1-2 and V is TRBV19; TRBD1 agrees at 8 bases. Trimming took 7 bases from V and 6 from J; bases not matched to a gene: 16. The CDR3 length is 16 residues. Germline assignment: CDR1 LNHDA and CDR2 SQIVND (reference sequence).

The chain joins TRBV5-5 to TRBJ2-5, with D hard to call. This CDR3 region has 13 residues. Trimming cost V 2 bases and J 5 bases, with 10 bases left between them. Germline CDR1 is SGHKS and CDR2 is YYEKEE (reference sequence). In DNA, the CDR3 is TGTGCCAGCAGCTTTTCTGGTGGGGAGACCCAGTACTTC. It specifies CASSFSGGETQYF.

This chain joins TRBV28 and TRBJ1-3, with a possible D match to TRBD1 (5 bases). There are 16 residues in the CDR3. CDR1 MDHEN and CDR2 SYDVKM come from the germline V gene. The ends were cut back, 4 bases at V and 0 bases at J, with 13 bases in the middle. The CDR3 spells CASSSGEYLSGNTIYF. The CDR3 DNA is TGTGCCAGCAGTTCGGGGGAGTACCTCTCTGGAAACACCATATATTTT.